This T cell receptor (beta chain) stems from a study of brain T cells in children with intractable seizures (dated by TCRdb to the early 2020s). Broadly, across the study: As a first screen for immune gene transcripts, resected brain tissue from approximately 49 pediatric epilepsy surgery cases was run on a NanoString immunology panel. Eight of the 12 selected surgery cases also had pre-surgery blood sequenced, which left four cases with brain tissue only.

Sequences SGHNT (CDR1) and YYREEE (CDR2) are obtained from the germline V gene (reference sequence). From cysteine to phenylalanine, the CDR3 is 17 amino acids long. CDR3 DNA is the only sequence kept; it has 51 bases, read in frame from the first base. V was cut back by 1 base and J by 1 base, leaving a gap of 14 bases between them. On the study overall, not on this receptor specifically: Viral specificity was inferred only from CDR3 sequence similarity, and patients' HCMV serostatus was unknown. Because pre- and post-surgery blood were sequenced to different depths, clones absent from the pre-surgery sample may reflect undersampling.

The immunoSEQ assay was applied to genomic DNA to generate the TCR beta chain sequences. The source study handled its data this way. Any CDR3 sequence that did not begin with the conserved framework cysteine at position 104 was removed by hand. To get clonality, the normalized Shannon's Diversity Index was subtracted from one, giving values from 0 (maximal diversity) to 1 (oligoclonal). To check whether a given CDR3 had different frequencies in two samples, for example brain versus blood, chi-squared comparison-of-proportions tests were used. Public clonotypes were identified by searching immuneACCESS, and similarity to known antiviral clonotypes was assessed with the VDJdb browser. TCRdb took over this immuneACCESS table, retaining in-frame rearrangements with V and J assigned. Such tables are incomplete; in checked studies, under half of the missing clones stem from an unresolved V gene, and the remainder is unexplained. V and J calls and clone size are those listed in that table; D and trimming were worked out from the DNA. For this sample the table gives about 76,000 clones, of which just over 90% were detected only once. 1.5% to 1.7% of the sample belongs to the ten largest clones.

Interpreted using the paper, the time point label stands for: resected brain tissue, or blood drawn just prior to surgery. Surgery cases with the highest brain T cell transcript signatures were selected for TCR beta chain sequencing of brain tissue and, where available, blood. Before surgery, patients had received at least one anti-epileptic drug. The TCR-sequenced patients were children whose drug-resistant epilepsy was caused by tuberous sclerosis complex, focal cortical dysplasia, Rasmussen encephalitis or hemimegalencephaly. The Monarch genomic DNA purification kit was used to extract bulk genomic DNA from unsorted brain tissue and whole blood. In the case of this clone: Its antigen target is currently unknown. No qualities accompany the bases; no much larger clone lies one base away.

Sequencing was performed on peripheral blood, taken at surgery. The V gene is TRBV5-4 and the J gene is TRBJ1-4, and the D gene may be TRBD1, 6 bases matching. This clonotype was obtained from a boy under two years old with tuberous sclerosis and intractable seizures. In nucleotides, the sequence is TGTGCCAGCAGCTTGAACGGGGGCGCGGGAACTAATGAAAAACTGTTTTTT. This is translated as CASSLNGGAGTNEKLFF.